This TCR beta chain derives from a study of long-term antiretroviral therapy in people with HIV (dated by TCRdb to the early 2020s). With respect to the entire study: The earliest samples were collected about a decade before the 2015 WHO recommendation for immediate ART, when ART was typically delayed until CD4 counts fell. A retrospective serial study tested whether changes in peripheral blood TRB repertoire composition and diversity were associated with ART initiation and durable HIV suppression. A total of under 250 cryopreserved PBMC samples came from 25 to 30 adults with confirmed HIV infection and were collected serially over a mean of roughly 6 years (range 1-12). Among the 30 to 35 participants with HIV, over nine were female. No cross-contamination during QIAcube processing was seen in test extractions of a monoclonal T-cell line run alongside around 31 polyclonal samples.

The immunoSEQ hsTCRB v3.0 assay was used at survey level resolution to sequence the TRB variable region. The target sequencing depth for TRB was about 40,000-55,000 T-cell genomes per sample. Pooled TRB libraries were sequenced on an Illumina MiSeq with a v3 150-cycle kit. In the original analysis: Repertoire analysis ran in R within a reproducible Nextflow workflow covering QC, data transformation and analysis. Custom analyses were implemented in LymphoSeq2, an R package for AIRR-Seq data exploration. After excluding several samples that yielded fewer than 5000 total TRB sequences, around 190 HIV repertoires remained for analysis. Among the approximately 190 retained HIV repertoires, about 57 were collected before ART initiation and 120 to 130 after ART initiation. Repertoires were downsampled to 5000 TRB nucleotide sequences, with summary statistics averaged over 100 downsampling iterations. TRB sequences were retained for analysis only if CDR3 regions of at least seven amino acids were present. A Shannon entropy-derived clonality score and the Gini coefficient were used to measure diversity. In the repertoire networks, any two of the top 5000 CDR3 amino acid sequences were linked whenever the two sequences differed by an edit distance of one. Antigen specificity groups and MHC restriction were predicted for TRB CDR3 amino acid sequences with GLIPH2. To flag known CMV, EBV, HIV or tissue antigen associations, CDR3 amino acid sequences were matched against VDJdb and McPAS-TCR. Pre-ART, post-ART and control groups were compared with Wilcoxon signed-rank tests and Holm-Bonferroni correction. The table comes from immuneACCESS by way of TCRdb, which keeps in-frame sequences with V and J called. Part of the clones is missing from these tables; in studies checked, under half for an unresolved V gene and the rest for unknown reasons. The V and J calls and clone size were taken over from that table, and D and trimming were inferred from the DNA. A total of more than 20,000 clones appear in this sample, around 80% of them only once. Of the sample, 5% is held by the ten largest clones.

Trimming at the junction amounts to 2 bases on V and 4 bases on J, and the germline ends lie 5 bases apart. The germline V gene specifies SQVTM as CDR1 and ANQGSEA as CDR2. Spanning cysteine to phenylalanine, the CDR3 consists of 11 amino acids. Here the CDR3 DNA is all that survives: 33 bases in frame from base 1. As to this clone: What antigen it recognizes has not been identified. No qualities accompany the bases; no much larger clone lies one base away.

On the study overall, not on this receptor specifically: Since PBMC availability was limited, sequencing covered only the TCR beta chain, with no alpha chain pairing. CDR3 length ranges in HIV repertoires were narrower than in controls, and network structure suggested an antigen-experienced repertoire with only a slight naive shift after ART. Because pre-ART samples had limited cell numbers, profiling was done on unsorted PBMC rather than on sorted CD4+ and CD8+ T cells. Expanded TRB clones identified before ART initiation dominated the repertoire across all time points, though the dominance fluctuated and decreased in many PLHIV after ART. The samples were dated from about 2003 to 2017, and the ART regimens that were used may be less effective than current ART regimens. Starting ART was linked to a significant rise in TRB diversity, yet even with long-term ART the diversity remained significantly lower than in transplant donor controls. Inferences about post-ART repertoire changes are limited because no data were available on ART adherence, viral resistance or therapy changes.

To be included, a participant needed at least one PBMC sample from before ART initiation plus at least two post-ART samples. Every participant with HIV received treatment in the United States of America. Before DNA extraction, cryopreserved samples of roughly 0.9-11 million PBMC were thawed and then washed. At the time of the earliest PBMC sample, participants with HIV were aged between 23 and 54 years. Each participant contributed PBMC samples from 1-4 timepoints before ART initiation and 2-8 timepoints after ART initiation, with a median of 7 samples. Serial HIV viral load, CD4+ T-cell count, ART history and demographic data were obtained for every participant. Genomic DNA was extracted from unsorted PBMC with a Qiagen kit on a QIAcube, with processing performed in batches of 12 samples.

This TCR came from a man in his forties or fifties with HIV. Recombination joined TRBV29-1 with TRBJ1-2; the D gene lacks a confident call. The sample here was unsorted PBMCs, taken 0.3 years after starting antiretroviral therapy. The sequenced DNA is TGCAGCGTTGAACAGAGCTATGGCTACACCTTC. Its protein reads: CSVEQSYGYTF.